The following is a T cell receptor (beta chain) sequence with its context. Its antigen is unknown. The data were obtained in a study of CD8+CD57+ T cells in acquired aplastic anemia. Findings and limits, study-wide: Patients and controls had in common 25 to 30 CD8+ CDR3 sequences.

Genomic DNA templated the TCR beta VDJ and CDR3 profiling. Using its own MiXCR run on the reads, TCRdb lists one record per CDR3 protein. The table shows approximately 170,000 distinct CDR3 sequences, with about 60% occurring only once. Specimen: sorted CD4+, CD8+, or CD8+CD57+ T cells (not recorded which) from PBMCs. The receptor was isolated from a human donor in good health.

The CDR3 DNA reads TGTGCCAGCAGTCCGGGACAGATACAAGAGACCCAGTACTTC. It specifies CASSPGQIQETQYF. The chain employs TRBV12-3 or TRBV12-4 and TRBJ2-5; 7 bases are a match to TRBD1. Trimming cost V 5 bases and J 2 bases; bases outside gene matches: 5. The CDR3 is 14 amino acids.